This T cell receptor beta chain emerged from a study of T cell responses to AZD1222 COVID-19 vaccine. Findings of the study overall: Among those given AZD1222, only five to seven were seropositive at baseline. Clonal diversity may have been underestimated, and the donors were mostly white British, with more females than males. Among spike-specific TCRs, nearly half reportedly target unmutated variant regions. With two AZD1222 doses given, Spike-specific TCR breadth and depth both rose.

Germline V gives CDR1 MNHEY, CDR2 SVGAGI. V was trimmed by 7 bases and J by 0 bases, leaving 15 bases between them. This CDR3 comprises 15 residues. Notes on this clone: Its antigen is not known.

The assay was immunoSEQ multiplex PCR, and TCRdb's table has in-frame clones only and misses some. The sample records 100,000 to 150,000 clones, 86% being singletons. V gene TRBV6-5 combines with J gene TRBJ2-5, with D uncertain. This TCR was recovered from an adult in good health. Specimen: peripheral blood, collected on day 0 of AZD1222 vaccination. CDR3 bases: TGTGCCAGCACTAGAAAATCAGGACACCAAGAGACCCAGTACTTC. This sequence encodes CASTRKSGHQETQYF.